Each of the 13 T cell receptor beta chains below was sequenced from the same sample in a study of human T cells and chemical hapten exposure. As for time point: pre-sensitization, week 0. The treatment denotes: therapeutic diphenylcyclopropenone sensitization with weekly scalp DPC. Each CDR3 protein gets one entry after TCRdb re-called the RACE reads with MiXCR. The sample records 350,000 to 450,000 distinct CDR3 sequences, about 5.1% being singletons. Specimen: whole blood, collected in connection with sensitization to the hapten diphenylcyclopropenone (DPC). All receptors come from a woman aged 45-59 years with alopecia areata. Some clones in this sample may be carry-over from other donors' samples.

This clonotype has at least ten counts. The chain recombines TRBV10-3 with TRBJ1-2, with 8 bases fitting TRBD1. CDR3 length: 15 residues. The germline V gene encodes CDR1 ENHRY and CDR2 SYGVKD. J was trimmed by 8 bases and V by 2 bases; bases with no gene match: 10. CDR3 DNA sequence: TGTGCCATCAGTGAGGGAAAGGCAGGGGGCGCAGGCTACACCTTC. As protein: CAISEGKAGGAGYTF.

CDR3 sequence (DNA): TGTGCCAGCAGCTTATACAGCACACTAGCGGGAGTGACAGATACGCAGTATTTT. Protein: CASSLYSTLAGVTDTQYF. The chain combines TRBV7-8 with TRBJ2-3; 11 bases line up with TRBD2. Germline V gene sequence: CDR1 SGHVS, CDR2 FQNEAQ. The CDR3 runs to 18 residues. V shed 2 bases, J shed 3 bases, and the junction held 10 bases outside the gene matches.

This clonotype was seen ten or more times. The chain carries TRBV12-3 or TRBV12-4 and TRBJ1-5, with no clear D. The CDR3 is 15 residues long. The germline V and J ends were trimmed by 3 bases and 0 bases, with 9 bases remaining between them. CDR3 DNA sequence: TGTGCCAGCAGTTTTGGGCAGGCTAGCAATCAGCCCCAGCATTTT. Its protein is CASSFGQASNQPQHF.

This rearrangement joins TRBV2 to TRBJ2-5; D perhaps matches TRBD2 (6 bases). The V gene lost 7 bases and the J gene lost 4 bases, with 13 bases spanning the gap. The CDR3 has 13 amino acids. Germline-derived CDR1 and CDR2 are SNHLY and FYNNEI. The CDR3 sequence is CASTRKAGETQYF. CDR3 nucleotide sequence: TGTGCCAGCACCCGAAAAGCGGGAGAGACCCAGTACTTC.

The chain recombines TRBV11-2 with TRBJ2-7; tentative D call: TRBD1 (6 bases). V lost 4 bases to trimming and J lost 6 bases, with 16 bases between them. CDR1 SGHAT and CDR2 FQNNGV come from the germline V gene. There are 14 residues in the CDR3. The CDR3 here is CASSSLQGRGEQYF. CDR3 coding DNA: TGTGCCAGCAGCTCCCTACAGGGACGGGGCGAGCAGTACTTC.

This clonotype has at least ten counts. This rearrangement joins TRBV5-1 to TRBJ2-7, with a possible D match to TRBD2 (5 bases). Germline V CDR1 and CDR2: SGHRS, YFSETQ. The V gene lost 3 bases and the J gene lost 2 bases, with 15 bases spanning the gap. There are 15 residues in the CDR3. CDR3 amino acids: CASSYSAHGTYEQYF. The CDR3 DNA follows: TGCGCCAGCAGCTACTCCGCCCACGGGACCTACGAGCAGTACTTC.

This clonotype appeared many times. The chain combines TRBV18 with TRBJ2-5; D not certain. With 3 bases removed from V and 3 bases from J, the gap between germline ends came to 5 bases. Germline assignment: CDR1 KGHSH and CDR2 LQKENI. The CDR3 runs 12 residues. The CDR3 bases are TGTGCCAGCTCACCGGTCGAAGAGACCCAGTACTTC. This encodes CASSPVEETQYF.

The chain uses TRBV9 and TRBJ1-5, with D hard to call. The CDR3 sequence is 13 residues long. Germline-derived CDR1 and CDR2 are SGDLS and YYNGEE. Trimming removed 3 bases at V and 3 bases at J, with 7 bases between. CDR3 sequence (DNA): TGTGCCAGCAGCGAGTCAGCCAATCAGCCCCAGCATTTT. Amino acid sequence: CASSESANQPQHF.

This clonotype showed up just a few times. The chain uses TRBV29-1 and TRBJ2-3; 11 bases are a match to TRBD2. The V segment lost 6 bases and the J segment 5 bases; nucleotides outside the gene matches: 10. In germline, CDR1 is SQVTM, CDR2 ANQGSEA. The CDR3 runs to 15 residues. This chain's CDR3 is CSVIILAGEIDTQYF. CDR3 bases: TGCAGCGTCATAATACTAGCGGGAGAAATAGATACGCAGTATTTT.

The table lists this clonotype with many counts. The chain is built from TRBV6-1 and TRBJ1-1; 8 nucleotides agree with TRBD1. There are 14 residues in the CDR3. The germline V gene has CDR1 MNHNS and CDR2 SASEGT. With 6 bases clipped from V and 4 bases from J, the junction kept 7 bases outside the gene matches. The CDR3: CASSAGGDFTEAFF. The CDR3 nucleotides read TGTGCCAGCAGCGCAGGGGGCGATTTCACTGAAGCTTTCTTT.

In this sample, this clonotype turned up many times. This chain uses TRBV16 with TRBJ2-7; a weak D match, TRBD1 (6 bases). Germline CDR1 reads KGHSY; CDR2 reads FQNENV. The CDR3 has 14 amino acids. Trimming cost V 4 bases and J 3 bases, with 13 bases left between them. CDR3 sequence (DNA): TGTGCCAGCAGCCCCGGACAGTCCTACTACGAGCAGTACTTC. This translates into CASSPGQSYYEQYF.

At least ten counts were recorded for this clonotype. V is TRBV5-1 and J is TRBJ1-6; maybe TRBD1 (6 bases). This CDR3 region has 15 residues. Germline loops: CDR1 SGHRS, CDR2 YFSETQ. V shed 0 bases and J shed 7 bases, with 11 bases lying between them. The CDR3 reads CASSLDAGANSPLHF. CDR3 DNA sequence: TGCGCCAGCAGCTTGGACGCAGGGGCGAATTCACCCCTCCACTTT. Looking up the rest from reference TRBV5-1 and TRBJ1-6 gives the full variable domain: KAGVTQTPRYLIKTRGQQVTLSCSPISGHRSVSWYQQTPGQGLQFLFEYFSETQRNKGNFPGRFSGRQFSNSRSEMNVSTLELGDSALYLCASSLDAGANSPLHFGNGTRLTVT.

This clonotype was picked up a small number of times. The rearrangement joins TRBV6-2 or TRBV6-3 to TRBJ1-1; a possible D gene is TRBD1 (5 bases). The CDR3 is made up of 14 amino acids. V was shortened by 2 bases and J by 1 base, with 8 bases between the two germline ends. The germline gives CDR1 MNHEY, CDR2 SVGEGT. In DNA form, the CDR3 reads TGTGCCAGCAGTTACAGGACAACGAACACTGAAGCTTTCTTT. Its protein product is CASSYRTTNTEAFF.